The present entry profiles one T cell receptor beta chain with its context. Its antigen remains unidentified. The entry originates in a study of OX40 agonist ivuxolimab in advanced cancers. Study-level information: Patients treated during dose escalation were battling hepatocellular carcinoma, melanoma, renal cell or head and neck cancer. Study-wide results and limits: Researchers did not determine the expanded peripheral T cells' antigen specificity. Relative to CD4+ cells, CD8+ T cells on average had more expanded clones.

Sequenced by immunoSEQ multiplex PCR; TCRdb stores in-frame clones only, minus some. The table has tens of thousands of clones, around 94% seen once. The V gene lost 6 bases and the J gene lost 0 bases, with 7 bases spanning the gap. Germline CDR1 is SGHVS and CDR2 is FNYEAQ. There are 13 residues in the CDR3. V is TRBV7-6 and J is TRBJ2-3; D is ambiguous. Material: CD4+ or CD8+ T cells sorted from blood, obtained in a trial of the OX40 agonist ivuxolimab. This receptor was obtained from an adult with an advanced solid tumor such as melanoma, head and neck, liver or kidney cancer. This CDR3 reads CASRPSSTDTQYF. The CDR3 DNA follows: TGTGCCAGCAGGCCTTCTAGCACAGATACGCAGTATTTT. Full variable domain (remainder filled in from reference TRBV7-6 and TRBJ2-3): GAGVSQSPRYKVTKRGQDVALRCDPISGHVSLYWYRQALGQGPEFLTYFNYEAQQDKSGLPNDRFSAERPEGSISTLTIQRTEQRDSAMYRCASRPSSTDTQYFGPGTRLTVL.